The rows below give T cell receptor beta chains drawn from one sample of a study of neurological immune-mediated disorders. In TCRdb, the 5' RACE reads were re-called with MiXCR into one record per CDR3 protein. This table holds about 33,000 distinct CDR3 sequences, approximately 1.5% found once. Sample: PBMCs. These receptors all stem from a woman aged 30 to 39 with multiple sclerosis. CDR3s include the opening cysteine and the closing phenylalanine or tryptophan. D genes are given only for firm matches. Clone size appears in some rows only: once, few, many, or a class for an expanded clone.

TRBJ2-5,TRBV9,TRBD2,many,TGTGCCAGCAGCGCCGGGACTAGCACGAAGACCCAGTACTTC,CASSAGTSTKTQYF
TRBJ2-2,TRBV10-3,NA,many,TGTGCCATCAGTGAGGCTACAGGCGGCACCGGGGAGCTGTTTTTT,CAISEATGGTGELFF
TRBJ2-1,TRBV7-6,TRBD2,many,TGTGCCAGCAGCTTAGCTAGCGGGGGGTACTCCGATGAGCAGTTCTTC,CASSLASGGYSDEQFF
TRBJ1-3,TRBV12-3/TRBV12-4,TRBD1,many,TGTGCCAGCAGCGACAGGGAGGGTGGAAACACCATATATTTT,CASSDREGGNTIYF
TRBJ2-5,TRBV11-2,NA,many,TGTGCCAGCAGCTTAGGTACAGGGAGGCAAGAGACCCAGTACTTC,CASSLGTGRQETQYF
TRBJ1-2,TRBV7-2,NA,many,TGTGCCAGCAGCTTAAAACCCTATGGCTACACCTTC,CASSLKPYGYTF
TRBJ2-3,TRBV14,NA,many,TGTGCCAGCAGCCAGTCTACCCCAGATACGCAGTATTTT,CASSQSTPDTQYF
TRBJ2-6,TRBV5-1,TRBD1,many,TGCGCCAGCAGCTCGCGTCCAAACAGGGGGCAGGACTCCAACGTCCTGACTTTC,CASSSRPNRGQDSNVLTF
TRBJ2-3,TRBV11-2,NA,many,TGTGCCAGCAGGCCTGGGGGCCCAAAATGGACAGATACGCAGTATTTT,CASRPGGPKWTDTQYF
TRBJ1-5,TRBV12-3/TRBV12-4,NA,many,TGTGCCAGCAGAAACATGGGTCTACAGAATCAGCCCCAGCATTTT,CASRNMGLQNQPQHF
TRBJ2-2,TRBV7-9,TRBD2,NA,TGTGCCGCGGGGGGGACAGAGAACACCGGGGAGCTGTTTTTT,CAAGGTENTGELFF
TRBJ2-7,TRBV5-1,NA,many,TGCGCCAGCAGCTTGTTTTCGGCTTACGAGCAGTACTTC,CASSLFSAYEQYF
TRBJ2-2,TRBV5-5,NA,many,TGTGCCAGCAGCACTCCCTTCGGGGACGGAGGTCCCACCGGGGAGCTGTTTTTT,CASSTPFGDGGPTGELFF
TRBJ2-3,TRBV6-6,TRBD2,many,TGTGCCAGCGAGACGCGGGGGACAGATACGCAGTATTTT,CASETRGTDTQYF
TRBJ2-4,TRBV5-6,TRBD1,medium-sized,TGTGCCAGCAGCACCCGACAGGGTCAGGCCAAAAACATTCAGTACTTC,CASSTRQGQAKNIQYF
TRBJ1-1,TRBV12-3/TRBV12-4,NA,NA,TGTGCCAGCATCCGACGCGGGGTGAACACTGAAGCTTTCTTT,CASIRRGVNTEAFF
TRBJ2-1,TRBV7-2,NA,many,TGTGCCAGCAGCTTAGTTGGGGGGCCCCAAACCAATGAGCAGTTCTTC,CASSLVGGPQTNEQFF
TRBJ1-1,TRBV5-1,NA,large,TGCGCCAGCAGCCTGGGACGTACGAACACTGAAGCTTTCTTT,CASSLGRTNTEAFF
TRBJ1-2,TRBV29-1,TRBD1,many,TGCAGCGGCAAACAGGGGAACTATGGCTACACCTTC,CSGKQGNYGYTF
TRBJ2-7,TRBV29-1,NA,many,TGCAGCGTTGAGGGCAGATTCTACGAGCAGTACTTC,CSVEGRFYEQYF
TRBJ1-1,TRBV10-3,NA,many,TGTGCCATCATGGTGAACCGGGACAACACTGAAGCTTTCTTT,CAIMVNRDNTEAFF
TRBJ2-3,TRBV20-1,TRBD2,many,TGCAGTGCTAGAGATCGGTCAACTAGCGGGGGCCGAAATACGCAGTATTTT,CSARDRSTSGGRNTQYF
TRBJ2-2,TRBV5-1,NA,many,TGCGCCAGCAGCTTGCAGGGACAAATTACCGGGGAGCTGTTTTTT,CASSLQGQITGELFF
TRBJ2-3,TRBV6-2/TRBV6-3,TRBD2,few,TGTGCCAGCAGCTCTAGCGGGATGCCAGATACGCAGTATTTT,CASSSSGMPDTQYF
TRBJ1-3,TRBV20-1,NA,many,TGCAGTGCCCTAATCAACACAGGAAACACCATATATTTT,CSALINTGNTIYF
TRBJ2-2,TRBV4-1,TRBD2,many,TGCGCCAGCAGCCGCCCCGGTAGCGGGGGGACCGGGGAGCTGTTTTTT,CASSRPGSGGTGELFF
TRBJ1-2,TRBV18,NA,many,TGTGCCAGCTCACCACTGGAAGGGACCGCAAACTATGGCTACACCTTC,CASSPLEGTANYGYTF
TRBJ1-1,TRBV7-9,NA,many,TGTGCCAGCAGCTTAGAGGGGACGGGGAACACTGAAGCTTTCTTT,CASSLEGTGNTEAFF
TRBJ2-1,TRBV6-5,TRBD2,many,TGTGCCAGCAGTTACAGCGGTAGCGGGGGGATAAACAATGAGCAGTTCTTC,CASSYSGSGGINNEQFF
TRBJ2-6,TRBV9,NA,many,TGTGCCAGCAGCTTAATAGCTGGGGCCAACGTCCTGACTTTC,CASSLIAGANVLTF
TRBJ2-7,TRBV20-1,TRBD2,many,TGCAGTGCTAGAACTAGCGGGTTTAGCTACGAGCAGTACTTC,CSARTSGFSYEQYF
TRBJ2-7,TRBV12-3/TRBV12-4,TRBD1,many,TGTGCCAGCAGTTTGACACAGGGGAAAGGCGAGCAGTACTTC,CASSLTQGKGEQYF
TRBJ2-5,TRBV7-2,NA,many,TGTGCCAGCAGCTTAGGGTCCGGGACGGAGGAGACCCAGTACTTC,CASSLGSGTEETQYF
TRBJ2-4,TRBV12-3/TRBV12-4,NA,many,TGTGCCAGCAGTCAGACGGGGCTAGCCAAAAACATTCAGTACTTC,CASSQTGLAKNIQYF
TRBJ2-5,TRBV7-9,NA,many,TGTGCCAGCAGCTTAGCTCAGGGATCGGCAGAGACCCAGTACTTC,CASSLAQGSAETQYF
TRBJ1-1,TRBV9,NA,many,TGTGCCAGCAGTAATCCAGGGACGACTGAAGCTTTCTTT,CASSNPGTTEAFF
TRBJ1-1,TRBV7-2,TRBD1,few,TGTGCCAGCAGCCTGGACAGGGGAAAAGCTTTCTTT,CASSLDRGKAFF
TRBJ1-5,TRBV20-1,NA,many,TGCAGTGCTTATATCCCCGGGACCAGGGCCAATCAGCCCCAGCATTTT,CSAYIPGTRANQPQHF
TRBJ1-1,TRBV11-2,TRBD1,many,TGTGCCAGCAGCAGAATCGACAGGGATGAAGCTTTCTTT,CASSRIDRDEAFF
TRBJ2-5,TRBV7-2,NA,many,TGTGCCAGCAGCCAGGGCAGCTACGAGACCCAGTACTTC,CASSQGSYETQYF
TRBJ1-5,TRBV20-1,TRBD1,many,TGCAGTGCTAGGGGACAGGGGGAGGGTCAGCCCCAGCATTTT,CSARGQGEGQPQHF
TRBJ2-7,TRBV19,TRBD1,NA,TGTGCCAGTAGTTCGAGGGACAGGGGAAACGAGCAGTACTTC,CASSSRDRGNEQYF
TRBJ1-4,TRBV7-9,TRBD1,many,TGTGCCAGCAGCTTAGGGACAGGCAATCAGGAAAAACTGTTTTTT,CASSLGTGNQEKLFF
TRBJ1-6,TRBV27,NA,many,TGTGCCAGCAGTCTAGGGCTGAACAATAATTCACCCCTCCACTTT,CASSLGLNNNSPLHF
TRBJ2-5,TRBV20-1,NA,many,TGCAGTGCTGGGACAGAGACCCAGTACTTC,CSAGTETQYF
TRBJ2-3,TRBV7-9,NA,many,TGTGCCAGCAGTTCGGTTGCAGATACGCAGTATTTT,CASSSVADTQYF
TRBJ2-3,TRBV12-3/TRBV12-4,NA,few,TGTGCCAGCAGTCAAGCAAACCCCGGTAGCACAGATACGCAGTATTTT,CASSQANPGSTDTQYF
TRBJ2-7,TRBV20-1,NA,many,TGCAGTGCTAGAGAAGCCTATGGACCCTACGAGCAGTACTTC,CSAREAYGPYEQYF
TRBJ2-3,TRBV7-6,TRBD1,many,TGTGCCAGCAGCTTAAACGCCTTCGGGACAGGGTCAGATACGCAGTATTTT,CASSLNAFGTGSDTQYF
TRBJ1-6,TRBV6-6,TRBD1,many,TGTGCCAGCAGTTCCGACAGGGAACGGAGCTCCTATAATTCACCCCTCCACTTT,CASSSDRERSSYNSPLHF
TRBJ2-5,TRBV20-1,NA,many,TGCAGTGCTAGAGGGACTAATTGGGGGACCCAGTACTTC,CSARGTNWGTQYF
TRBJ2-5,TRBV5-1,TRBD2,many,TGCGCCAGCAGCCGGCTAGCGGGGAGACTGGAGACCCAGTACTTC,CASSRLAGRLETQYF
TRBJ1-1,TRBV5-1,NA,many,TGCGCCAGCAGCTTGGGACACACTGAAGCTTTCTTT,CASSLGHTEAFF
TRBJ2-7,TRBV7-9,NA,many,TGTGCCGGAGGGGACGAGCAGTACTTC,CAGGDEQYF
TRBJ1-1,TRBV6-7,NA,many,TGTGCCAGCAGTTACTCCCTAACGGGTACACGGATGAACACTGAAGCTTTCTTT,CASSYSLTGTRMNTEAFF
TRBJ1-5,TRBV7-2,NA,many,TGTGCCAGCAGCAAAAACCGGGACCGAAATCAGCCCCAGCATTTT,CASSKNRDRNQPQHF
TRBJ2-3,TRBV20-1,NA,many,TGCAGTGCTAGTACAGATAGCACAGATACGCAGTATTTT,CSASTDSTDTQYF
TRBJ2-2,TRBV6-6,TRBD2,many,TGTGCCAGCAGCCCCATACTAGCGACCGGGGAGCTGTTTTTT,CASSPILATGELFF
TRBJ2-7,TRBV11-2,TRBD1,many,TGTGCCAGCAGCTTAGCCGGACAGGGGCTCTACGAGCAGTACTTC,CASSLAGQGLYEQYF
TRBJ1-1,TRBV25-1,NA,many,TGTGCCAGCAGTCGGCTAGAGAACACTGAAGCTTTCTTT,CASSRLENTEAFF